This TCR beta chain is from a study of blood T cell repertoires in COVID-19. The germline V gene has CDR1 MNHEY and CDR2 SVGAGI. CDR3 size: 13 residues. Trimming cost V 6 bases and J 6 bases; bases outside gene matches: 2. The data were produced by immunoSEQ multiplex PCR, yet TCRdb's version contains in-frame clones alone and is incomplete. Found here are around 180,000 clones, roughly 70% of them singletons; the top ten hold less than 3%. The sequenced sample consisted of peripheral blood. This clonotype was sampled from a woman aged 80 or over with acute or convalescent COVID-19. The V and J genes are TRBV6-5 and TRBJ2-4; 10 bases agree with TRBD2. CDR3 bases: TGTGCCAGCAGAGCGGGAGGGAGAAACATTCAGTACTTC. Its protein is CASRAGGRNIQYF.